This TCR beta chain was identified in a study of breast tumors, draining lymph nodes, adjacent tissues. TCRdb itself ran the multiplex PCR reads through MiXCR, one entry per CDR3 protein. The sample has approximately 230,000 distinct CDR3 sequences, 30% to 35% seen once; the top ten hold approximately 4%. Samples came from axillary lymph nodes draining the breast cancer. This clonotype was seen repeatedly, ten times or more. Its antigen is still unknown. Study-level findings and limits: Tumors had less TCR diversity than lymph nodes, more than nontumor tissue. That most tumor T cells come from lymph nodes remained unproven.

Sequencing was done on a sample of axillary lymph node tissue. This clonotype originated in a female donor with breast cancer. Some clones in this sample may be carry-over from other donors' samples.

The DNA for the CDR3 is TGTGCCAGCAGTCGGGTAACCGACGAGCAGTACTTC. Protein sequence: CASSRVTDEQYF. The rearrangement uses TRBV5-6 and TRBJ2-7; no clear D gene. Looked up from germline, CDR1 is SGHDT and CDR2 is YYEEEE. V lost 5 bases to trimming and J lost 5 bases, with 11 bases between them. This CDR3 comprises 12 residues. The variable domain in full, with the rest retrieved from reference TRBV5-6 and TRBJ2-7, is DAGVTQSPTHLIKTRGQQVTLRCSPKSGHDTVSWYQQALGQGPQFIFQYYEEEERQRGNFPDRFSGHQFPNYSSELNVNALLLGDSALYLCASSRVTDEQYFGPGTRLTVT.